This TCR beta chain was captured in a study of blood T cell repertoires in COVID-19. Across the study: Nucleic acid was either cDNA or gDNA, and it came from T cells, B-cell-depleted T cells, or PBMCs.

Germline loops: CDR1 MDHEN, CDR2 SYDVKM. This CDR3 contains 12 residues. Trimming took 5 bases from V and 8 from J, leaving 13 bases between them. In the study's own analysis: Scientists estimated how many nucleated cells there were by amplifying reference gene primers. Profiled with immunoSEQ multiplex PCR; TCRdb holds only in-frame clones, not every one. The V and J calls and the clone size are those of that table, but D and trimming were determined from the DNA. Of some 240,000 clones in the sample, about four fifths were seen once. Cohorts were based on clinical histories the participants reported.

This chain links TRBV28 with TRBJ2-7; D perhaps matches TRBD2 (6 bases). This TCR was recovered from a man aged 50 to 59 who had recovered from COVID-19. The source material was PBMCs or T cells enriched from blood (not recorded which). CDR3 in DNA: TGTGCCAGCAGTCGACCGGGAGTGAAGCAGTACTTC. It codes for CASSRPGVKQYF. Together with reference TRBV28 and TRBJ2-7, the CDR3 gives the full variable domain: DVKVTQSSRYLVKRTGEKVFLECVQDMDHENMFWYRQDPGLGLRLIYFSYDVKMKEKGDIPEGYSVSREKKERFSLILESASTNQTSMYLCASSRPGVKQYFGPGTRLTVT.